A selection of T cell receptor beta chains follows, all from one sample in a study of radiotherapy plus CTLA-4 blockade in lung cancer. Sequencing used immunoSEQ multiplex PCR; TCRdb keeps in-frame clones, though not all of them. The table lists about 77,000 clones, around 74% of them singletons. Sequenced material: peripheral blood, taken from a patient treated with radiotherapy plus ipilimumab. The receptors were sampled from a human donor with non-small cell lung cancer whose response to radiotherapy plus ipilimumab could not be evaluated. The CDR3 runs from the conserved cysteine through the conserved F or W. The D gene is left open where the match is weak. Expanded clones are given a class, and other clones once, few, many or no size at all.

CDR3 protein	CDR3 DNA	V gene	clone size	J gene	D gene
CASQQLTGRTEAFF	TGTGCCAGCCAACAACTGACAGGGCGCACTGAAGCTTTCTTT	TRBV6-5	.	TRBJ1-1	TRBD1
CASRTQGRVSGELFF	TGTGCCAGCAGAACGCAGGGAAGGGTATCCGGGGAGCTGTTTTTT	TRBV2	few	TRBJ2-2	.
CASREQGWNTEAFF	TGTGCCAGCAGGGAACAGGGTTGGAACACTGAAGCTTTCTTT	TRBV27	.	TRBJ1-1	.
CASSIVSAGAYEQYF	TGTGCCAGTAGTATAGTGTCAGCGGGGGCCTACGAGCAGTACTTC	TRBV19	.	TRBJ2-7	TRBD2
CASSSWTMRNTGELFF	TGTGCCAGCAGCTCCTGGACTATGAGGAACACCGGGGAGCTGTTTTTT	TRBV5-4	.	TRBJ2-2	.
CASSYRQGDGYTF	TGTGCCAGCAGCTACAGGCAGGGGGATGGCTACACCTTC	TRBV7-3	.	TRBJ1-2	TRBD1
CASSPGTGLNQPQHF	TGCGCCAGCAGCCCAGGGACAGGGCTCAATCAGCCCCAGCATTTT	TRBV4-3	once	TRBJ1-5	TRBD1
CATSRDRGGEQYF	TGTGCCACCAGCAGAGATCGGGGGGGCGAGCAGTACTTC	TRBV15	.	TRBJ2-7	TRBD2
CAPRRTSGVVDTQYF	TGTGCCCCACGGAGGACTAGCGGGGTGGTAGATACGCAGTATTTT	TRBV6-5	.	TRBJ2-3	TRBD2
CASSEDGLAGSTQYF	TGCGCCAGCAGCGAGGACGGACTAGCGGGGTCGACGCAGTACTTC	TRBV5-1	few	TRBJ2-7	TRBD2
CASSQQEGGYNSPLHF	TGTGCCAGCAGTCAACAGGAGGGAGGCTATAATTCACCCCTCCACTTT	TRBV28	.	TRBJ1-6	.
CASSQSSGEYEQYF	TGCGCCAGCAGCCAATCTAGCGGGGAGTACGAGCAGTACTTC	TRBV4-3	.	TRBJ2-7	TRBD2
CASSPGQYGYTF	TGTGCCAGCAGCCCCGGACAGTATGGCTACACCTTC	TRBV6-5	.	TRBJ1-2	.
CASSLDPAGQGKTQYF	TGTGCCAGCAGCTTGGATCCGGCCGGCCAGGGGAAGACCCAGTACTTC	TRBV5-4	once	TRBJ2-5	.
CASSYGRPGNTQYF	TGTGCCAGCAGTTACGGACGGCCCGGGAATACGCAGTATTTT	TRBV6-5	.	TRBJ2-3	.
CASSVAPLAGGRADTQYF	TGTGCCAGCAGCGTAGCCCCATTAGCGGGAGGGCGGGCAGATACGCAGTATTTT	TRBV9	.	TRBJ2-3	TRBD2
CASSPDSSVYGYTF	TGTGCCAGCTCCCCGGACAGCTCCGTCTATGGCTACACCTTC	TRBV18	.	TRBJ1-2	.
CASSPVAGNTEAFF	TGTGCCAGCTCACCAGTGGCAGGGAACACTGAAGCTTTCTTT	TRBV18	.	TRBJ1-1	.
CAWTNTRDYGYTF	TGTGCCTGGACTAACACCAGGGATTATGGCTACACCTTC	TRBV30	.	TRBJ1-2	.
CASSQDYYNEQFF	TGCGCCAGCAGCCAAGACTACTACAATGAGCAGTTCTTC	TRBV4-1	.	TRBJ2-1	.
CASSLIGTGVFTEAFF	TGTGCCAGCAGTCTCATCGGGACAGGGGTTTTCACTGAAGCTTTCTTT	TRBV28	.	TRBJ1-1	TRBD1